This T cell receptor beta chain was identified during a study of regulatory T cells in long-lasting Graves disease. Sequencing libraries for TCR beta were prepared with iRepertoire HTBI primers and Arm-PCR of CDR3 regions. One entry per CDR3 protein results from TCRdb running MiXCR on the multiplex PCR reads. The sample records hundreds of thousands of distinct CDR3 sequences, roughly 17% being singletons. Time point indicated: newly diagnosed GD, antithyroid drugs for less than 3 months. Making the TCR library involved RNA that had been extracted from PBMCs. CDR3 length equals 15 residues. V shed 0 bases, J shed 4 bases, and the junction held 5 bases outside the gene matches. The germline CDR1 and CDR2 sequences are MNHEY and SVGAGI. This clonotype was observed a handful of times. These data were likewise used in another study, on T cells in Graves' hyperthyroidism and ophthalmopathy.

The J gene is TRBJ2-7, the V gene TRBV6-5; TRBD1 matches at 8 bases. This TCR was recovered from a man aged 35-49 years with Graves disease. The sequenced sample was peripheral blood mononuclear cells (PBMCs), obtained at new diagnosis, from a patient treated with antithyroid drugs. The DNA of the CDR3 is TGTGCCAGCAGTTACTCATCAGGGGGCTGGTACGAGCAGTACTTC. Amino acids: CASSYSSGGWYEQYF.